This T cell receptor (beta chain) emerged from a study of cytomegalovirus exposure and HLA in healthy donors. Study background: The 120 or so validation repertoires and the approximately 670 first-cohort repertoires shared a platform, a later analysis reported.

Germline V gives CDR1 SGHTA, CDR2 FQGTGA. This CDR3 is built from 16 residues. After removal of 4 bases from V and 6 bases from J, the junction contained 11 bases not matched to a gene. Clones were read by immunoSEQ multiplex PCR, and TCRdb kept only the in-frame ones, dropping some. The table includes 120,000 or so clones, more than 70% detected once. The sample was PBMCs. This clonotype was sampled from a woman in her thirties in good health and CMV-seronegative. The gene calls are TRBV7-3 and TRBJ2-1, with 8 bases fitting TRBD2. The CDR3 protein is CASSSLGGGPTNEQFF. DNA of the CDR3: TGTGCCAGCAGCTCACTTGGCGGGGGGCCCACCAATGAGCAGTTCTTC.